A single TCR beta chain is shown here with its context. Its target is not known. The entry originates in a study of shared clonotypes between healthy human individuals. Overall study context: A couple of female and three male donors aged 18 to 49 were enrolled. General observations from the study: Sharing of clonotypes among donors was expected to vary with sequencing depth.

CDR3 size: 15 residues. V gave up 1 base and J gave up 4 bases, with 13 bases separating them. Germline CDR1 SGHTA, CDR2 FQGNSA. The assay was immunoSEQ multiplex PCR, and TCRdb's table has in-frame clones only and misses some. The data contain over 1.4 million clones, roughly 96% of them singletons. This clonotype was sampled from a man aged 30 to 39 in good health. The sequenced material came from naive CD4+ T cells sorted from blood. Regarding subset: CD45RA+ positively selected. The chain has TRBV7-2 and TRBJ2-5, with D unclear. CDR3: CASSLVVAVSETQYF. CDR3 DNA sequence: TGTGCCAGCAGCTTAGTCGTTGCAGTATCAGAGACCCAGTACTTC.